This TCR beta chain was recorded in a study of T cell changes during pregnancy in multiple sclerosis. The CDR3 is 16 residues long. Germline CDR1 MGHDK, CDR2 SYGVNS. After removal of 1 base from V and 5 bases from J, the junction contained 6 bases not matched to a gene. The method was immunoSEQ multiplex PCR; TCRdb's version includes in-frame clones alone and lacks a portion of them. The sample records around 50,000 clones, around 94% being singletons. The V gene is TRBV25-1, the J gene TRBJ2-5; 11 bases agree with TRBD2. The receptor comes from a female donor with multiple sclerosis, enrolled in a pregnancy study. This specimen consisted of CD4+ T cells from peripheral blood mononuclear cells, obtained in the first trimester of pregnancy. CDR3 DNA: TGTGCCAGCAGTGAATTAGGGACTAGCGGTATTGAGACCCAGTACTTC. Its translation is CASSELGTSGIETQYF.